This is a list of T cell receptor beta chains from one sample in a study of blood T cell repertoires in COVID-19. Method: immunoSEQ multiplex PCR; TCRdb's copy keeps in-frame clones and lacks some. The sample includes hundreds of thousands of clones, 80% to 85% of them seen just once. Sequencing was carried out using peripheral blood. These receptors were collected from a woman aged 80 or older with active or convalescent COVID-19. Both conserved end residues are part of each CDR3. The order of the fields is V gene, D gene, J gene, clone size, CDR3 protein, CDR3 DNA. D genes are given only for firm matches. Expanded clones get a size class; other rows say once, few or many, or leave the size out.

>TRBV7-2|NA|TRBJ1-4|NA
CASSLGREAKLFF
TGTGCCAGCAGCTTAGGTAGAGAGGCAAAACTGTTTTTT
>TRBV19|NA|TRBJ1-6|NA
CASQFNGAPLHF
TGTGCCAGTCAGTTCAACGGGGCACCCCTCCACTTT
>TRBV25-1|TRBD1|TRBJ1-1|NA
CASSESLPGQMNTEAFF
TGTGCCAGCAGTGAGTCCCTCCCGGGACAGATGAACACTGAAGCTTTCTTT
>TRBV30|NA|TRBJ2-1|NA
CAWSVARVRGYNEQFF
TGTGCCTGGAGTGTCGCCCGCGTCAGGGGATACAATGAGCAGTTCTTC
>TRBV24-1|TRBD2|TRBJ2-3|NA
CATSDSGRGSDTQYF
TGTGCCACCAGTGACAGCGGGAGAGGGTCGGATACGCAGTATTTT
>TRBV27|NA|TRBJ2-3|NA
CASNKRGGSTDTQYF
TGTGCCAGCAATAAAAGGGGGGGGAGCACAGATACGCAGTATTTT
>TRBV27|NA|TRBJ2-7|NA
CASRRTDYEQYF
TGTGCCAGCAGGCGGACAGACTACGAGCAGTACTTC
>TRBV5-6|NA|TRBJ2-7|NA
CASSEQTAEQYF
TGTGCCAGCAGCGAACAGACGGCTGAGCAGTACTTC
>TRBV11-3|NA|TRBJ1-5|NA
CASSLDVSDSQEEPQHF
TGTGCCAGCAGCTTAGACGTCTCAGACTCCCAGGAGGAGCCCCAGCATTTT
>TRBV7-8|NA|TRBJ1-3|once
CASSLEARRGSSGNTIYF
TGTGCCAGCAGCTTAGAGGCCCGGCGGGGAAGCTCTGGAAACACCATATATTTT
>TRBV9|NA|TRBJ1-1|few
CASSRGQHLNTEAFF
TGTGCCAGCAGCAGAGGGCAGCACCTGAACACTGAAGCTTTCTTT
>TRBV30|NA|TRBJ2-1|few
CAWSVTGLLSYNEQFF
TGTGCCTGGAGTGTGACCGGACTCCTAAGCTACAATGAGCAGTTCTTC
>TRBV19|NA|TRBJ2-1|NA
CASSMLSQTHEQFF
TGTGCCAGTAGTATGTTGAGCCAAACCCATGAGCAGTTCTTC
>TRBV29-1|TRBD2|TRBJ2-7|NA
CSGGLSSYEQYF
TGCTCGGGGGGGCTCAGCTCCTACGAGCAGTACTTC
>TRBV7-2|TRBD2|TRBJ2-2|NA
CASRTLRGGRGSGELFF
TGTGCCAGCAGAACCCTGAGGGGCGGGAGAGGGTCCGGGGAGCTGTTTTTT
>TRBV30|TRBD1|TRBJ2-1|NA
CAWSQGQGSNEQFF
TGTGCCTGGAGCCAGGGACAGGGGTCCAATGAGCAGTTCTTC
>TRBV24-1|NA|TRBJ1-4|NA
CATSQSTAGKLFF
TGTGCCACCAGTCAATCAACCGCCGGGAAACTGTTTTTT
>TRBV6-6|NA|TRBJ1-2|NA
CASSSLDRRANYGYTF
TGTGCCAGCAGTTCCTTAGACAGGAGAGCTAACTATGGCTACACCTTC
>TRBV4-1|TRBD1|TRBJ2-7|NA
CASSQARDSRPYEQYF
TGCGCCAGCAGCCAAGCCCGGGACAGTCGTCCCTACGAGCAGTACTTC
>TRBV20-1|NA|TRBJ2-3|NA
CSAGVTDTQYF
TGCAGTGCGGGAGTCACAGATACGCAGTATTTT